These 21 T cell receptor beta chains were sequenced from one sample in a study of blood T cell repertoires in COVID-19. The assay was immunoSEQ multiplex PCR, and TCRdb's table has in-frame clones only and misses some. The sample lists over 110,000 clones, around 80% seen once, with 10% to 13% in the top ten. Material for sequencing was peripheral blood. These receptors were obtained from a man between 60 and 70 years old with active or convalescent COVID-19.

The count of this clone is one. Here the CDR3 DNA reads TGTGCCAGCAGTACCACGGGACAGTTGAACACTGAAGCTTTCTTT. Translating it yields CASSTTGQLNTEAFF. The V and J genes are TRBV6-5 and TRBJ1-1, with 7 bases aligning to TRBD1. Germline-derived CDR1 and CDR2 are MNHEY and SVGAGI. The CDR3 has 15 residues. Trimming removed 5 bases from V and 0 bases from J; junction bases left unmatched: 6.

This rearrangement joins TRBV27 to TRBJ2-2, with 15 bases fitting TRBD2. V dropped 6 bases and J dropped 10; count of bases not matched to a gene: 3. Germline V CDR1 and CDR2: MNHEY, SMNVEV (reference sequence). The CDR3 spans 14 residues. CDR3 protein: CASRGLAGGLELFF. CDR3 coding DNA: TGTGCCAGCAGGGGACTAGCGGGAGGTCTGGAGCTGTTTTTT.

This clone was seen only once. The chain employs TRBV25-1 and TRBJ2-2, with a possible D match to TRBD2 (5 bases). The ends were cut back, 5 bases at V and 2 bases at J, with 12 bases in the middle. This CDR3 spans 15 amino acids. Germline assignment: CDR1 MGHDK and CDR2 SYGVNS. CDR3 sequence reads: CASSSRLTNTGELFF. For the CDR3, the DNA is TGTGCCAGCAGTAGTAGACTAACCAACACCGGGGAGCTGTTTTTT.

This clone was seen a few times. One end of the junction does not line up with germline, which may come from a read error. J is TRBJ1-5 and V is TRBV2; no firm D call. Germline values: CDR1 SNHLY, CDR2 FYNNEI. The CDR3 is 15 amino acids. CDR3 nucleotide sequence: TGTGCCAGCAGGGAAGGCGGGCCCGGCAATCAGCCCCAGCATTTT. Protein sequence: CASREGGPGNQPQHF.

This sequence joins TRBV29-1 and TRBJ1-2; D gene uncertain. Trimming removed 6 bases from V and 0 bases from J, with 17 bases in between. This CDR3 region has 15 residues. Germline CDR1 is SQVTM and CDR2 is ANQGSEA. CDR3 DNA sequence: TGCAGCGTCGGAGGCAGGTTGGGGACTAACTATGGCTACACCTTC. It specifies CSVGGRLGTNYGYTF.

The chain employs TRBV25-1 and TRBJ2-2; D unclear. With 4 bases removed from V and 6 bases from J, the gap between germline ends came to 12 bases. This CDR3 is built from 14 residues. Germline-derived CDR1 and CDR2 are MGHDK and SYGVNS. The CDR3 sequence: CASSVSVGSGELFF. The CDR3 bases are TGTGCCAGCAGTGTAAGCGTTGGGTCCGGGGAGCTGTTTTTT.

The chain has TRBV14 and TRBJ2-6; TRBD1 agrees at 10 bases. V was clipped by 4 bases and J by 2 bases; unmatched bases: 5. CDR1 and CDR2 (germline): SGHDN, FVKESK. The CDR3 totals 17 residues. CDR3 residues: CASSLGQGRTGANVLTF. The DNA for the CDR3 is TGTGCCAGCAGCCTGGGACAGGGGAGGACTGGGGCCAACGTCCTGACTTTC.

The gene calls are TRBV20-1 and TRBJ2-5; a weak D match, TRBD2 (6 bases). This CDR3 has 15 amino acids. Trimming cost V 3 bases and J 4 bases, with 18 bases left between them. From germline, CDR1 is DFQATT and CDR2 SNEGSKA (reference sequence). This CDR3 is CSASIGSGYRETQYF. Written as DNA, the CDR3 is TGCAGTGCTAGTATTGGTAGCGGCTACCGAGAGACCCAGTACTTC.

This chain links TRBV7-8 with TRBJ1-5; D gene ambiguous. Trimming took off 1 base at V and 0 bases at J, with 7 bases between the two ends. The CDR3 totals 15 residues. Germline V gives CDR1 SGHVS, CDR2 FQNEAQ. The CDR3 loop is CASSLVDYSNQPQHF. The CDR3 DNA reads TGTGCCAGCAGCTTAGTAGACTATAGCAATCAGCCCCAGCATTTT.

V is TRBV5-1 and J is TRBJ1-2; 7 bases are a match to TRBD1. V lost 1 base, J lost 7 bases, and 7 bases stayed unmatched. The germline V gene has CDR1 SGHRS and CDR2 YFSETQ. The CDR3 has 14 amino acids. DNA of the CDR3: TGCGCCAGCAGCTTGACCCAGGGGGTTGGTGGCTACACCTTC. This translates into CASSLTQGVGGYTF. Variable domain in full (rest from reference TRBV5-1 and TRBJ1-2): KAGVTQTPRYLIKTRGQQVTLSCSPISGHRSVSWYQQTPGQGLQFLFEYFSETQRNKGNFPGRFSGRQFSNSRSEMNVSTLELGDSALYLCASSLTQGVGGYTFGSGTRLTVV.

The rearrangement uses TRBV27 and TRBJ2-1; 14 nucleotides agree with TRBD2. J was trimmed by 1 base and V by 6 bases; bases with no gene match: 8. This CDR3 has 18 residues. Germline-derived CDR1 and CDR2 are MNHEY and SMNVEV (reference sequence). The CDR3 reads CASRRTSGRLESYNEQFF. The CDR3 DNA is TGTGCCAGCAGGAGGACTAGCGGGAGGCTGGAGTCCTACAATGAGCAGTTCTTC.

The CDR3 loop reads CASSESASGDSYNEQFF. The CDR3 nucleotides read TGCGCCAGCAGTGAGTCGGCTAGCGGAGACTCCTACAATGAGCAGTTCTTC. The chain couples TRBV10-1 to TRBJ2-1; 7 nucleotides match TRBD2. The length of the CDR3 is 17 residues. Germline CDR1 and CDR2: WNHNN and SYGVQD (reference sequence). J was trimmed by 0 bases and V by 0 bases; bases with no gene match: 5.

J is TRBJ1-6 and V is TRBV24-1; no clear D gene. V lost 4 bases and J 7 bases, leaving 10 bases between the germline ends. The CDR3 has 14 residues. Germline assignment: CDR1 KGHDR and CDR2 SFDVKD. The CDR3 region is CATSESSVNSPLHF. Here the CDR3 DNA reads TGTGCCACCAGTGAGTCATCGGTGAATTCACCCCTCCACTTT.

The chain is built from TRBV11-2 and TRBJ1-4; D unclear. The CDR3 contains 12 residues. In germline, CDR1 is SGHAT, CDR2 FQNNGV. V lost 4 bases to trimming and J lost 7 bases, with 7 bases between them. The CDR3 spells CASSSRGEKLFF. As DNA, the CDR3 is TGTGCCAGCAGCTCACGGGGTGAAAAACTGTTTTTT.

This sequence joins TRBV5-1 and TRBJ2-2, with D perhaps TRBD2 (7 bases). The V and J ends lost 3 bases and 2 bases respectively, with 17 bases between them. Germline assignment: CDR1 SGHRS and CDR2 YFSETQ. The CDR3 consists of 17 residues. The CDR3: CASSYQWGGPNTGELFF. The CDR3 DNA follows: TGCGCCAGCAGCTACCAGTGGGGGGGGCCCAACACCGGGGAGCTGTTTTTT.

The V call is TRBV4-3, the J call TRBJ1-2; possible D gene TRBD1, 5 bases. CDR3 length equals 12 residues. V was shortened by 6 bases and J by 8 bases, with 13 bases between the two germline ends. CDR1 and CDR2 from the germline V gene are LGHNA and YSLEER. In DNA, the CDR3 is TGCGCCAGCAGTAAATGGGGCAGAGGCTACACCTTC. Residues: CASSKWGRGYTF.

This sequence joins TRBV30 and TRBJ2-3, with D tentatively TRBD1 (7 bases). Trimming took 3 bases from V and 1 from J, leaving 14 bases between them. The CDR3 has 15 amino acids. Germline loops: CDR1 GTSNPN, CDR2 SVGIG (reference sequence). Here the CDR3 DNA reads TGTGCCTGGAGCCGCAGGGGGGCTGGCACAGATACGCAGTATTTT. Amino acids: CAWSRRGAGTDTQYF.

J is TRBJ2-1 and V is TRBV27; D may be TRBD1 (6 bases). V lost 6 bases to trimming and J lost 9 bases, with 21 bases between them. The CDR3 extends over 15 amino acids. Germline values: CDR1 MNHEY, CDR2 SMNVEV (reference sequence). CDR3 in amino acids: CASSRGSPQIGEQFF. CDR3 sequence (DNA): TGTGCCAGCAGCAGGGGCTCCCCACAAATTGGTGAGCAGTTCTTC.

This clone was seen a single time. The J gene is TRBJ2-3, the V gene TRBV7-2; D ambiguous. CDR3 length: 14 amino acids. Germline V lookup: CDR1 SGHTA, CDR2 FQGNSA. Deletions cut 2 bases from V and 1 base from J, with 7 bases between. The CDR3 sequence is CASSLNSGTDTQYF. CDR3 DNA sequence: TGTGCCAGCAGCTTAAACTCGGGCACAGATACGCAGTATTTT.

The chain uses TRBV27 and TRBJ1-4; a weak D match, TRBD1 (5 bases). This CDR3 is 15 amino acids long. Germline V CDR1 and CDR2: MNHEY, SMNVEV (reference sequence). V shed 1 base and J shed 5 bases, with 11 bases lying between them. The CDR3 loop is CASSLLGVRNEKLFF. The CDR3 DNA is TGTGCCAGCAGTTTATTAGGGGTCAGAAATGAAAAACTGTTTTTT.

This sequence joins TRBV25-1 and TRBJ1-6; tentative D call: TRBD1 (6 bases). Trimming removed 6 bases from V and 7 bases from J, with 16 bases in between. CDR3 length equals 15 residues. The germline V gene encodes CDR1 MGHDK and CDR2 SYGVNS. CDR3 bases: TGTGCCAGCAGGGAACCCGGGACAATGAATTCACCCCTCCACTTT. The encoded protein is CASREPGTMNSPLHF.